This entry is about one TCR beta chain. Antigen specificity is unknown. The entry originates in a study of PD-1 blockade in classical Hodgkin lymphoma. The wider study: Patients were given intravenous nivolumab, 3 mg/kg, every 2 weeks.

Sequenced by immunoSEQ multiplex PCR; TCRdb stores in-frame clones only, minus some. The data contain roughly 50,000 clones, more than 65% of them singletons. General study findings and limits: What drove the repertoire differences, possibly disease activity or prior therapy, has not been defined. Healthy donors reportedly exceeded newly diagnosed patients in baseline TCR diversity.

All patients experienced relapse after autologous stem cell transplantation, and brentuximab vedotin exposure was variable. The TCR was taken from a human donor with classical Hodgkin lymphoma. The sample consisted of peripheral blood mononuclear cells (PBMCs), taken at baseline.

In nucleotides, the CDR3 is TGTGCCAGCATCCCTTCGGGACAGAAGAACACCGGGGAGCTGTTTTTT. Translation gives CASIPSGQKNTGELFF. The chain employs TRBV11-3 and TRBJ2-2, with 7 bases lining up with TRBD1. In germline, CDR1 is SGHNT, CDR2 YENEEA. Germline trimming cut 7 bases from V and 1 base from J; bases unmatched to any gene: 9. The CDR3 runs 16 residues.